A single sample is the source of the 5 T cell receptor beta chains below, sequenced in a study of shared T cell receptors in the human thymus listed by TCRdb under 2021. The library relied on the immunoSEQ multiplex PCR assay. The source is immuneACCESS, and TCRdb retained only in-frame sequences with V and J called. Part of the clones is not carried over; for the studies checked, unresolved V genes explain less than half of this, and the remainder is unexplained. Across this sample there are under 850,000 clones, with roughly 90% seen only once. Around 0.0099% of the sample belongs to the ten largest clones. This sample also appeared in a second study, on human thymus T cells.

Sample: thymocytes. These TCRs come from a boy younger than two with a congenital heart defect. Donor details come from another sample of the same person, matched by shared clones.

The chain has TRBV14 and TRBJ2-7; TRBD2 agrees at 10 bases. The CDR3 extends over 18 amino acids. J gave up 1 base and V 4 bases, and 13 bases lay outside the gene matches. From germline, CDR1 is SGHDN and CDR2 FVKESK. For the CDR3, the DNA is TGTGCCAGCAGCCGCACGAAGGAAGGACTAGCGGTTTCCTACGAGCAGTACTTC. It translates to CASSRTKEGLAVSYEQYF.

V usage is TRBV5-6 and J usage is TRBJ2-5; D possibly corresponds to TRBD1 (6 bases). The CDR3 contains 17 residues. V gave up 0 bases and J gave up 3 bases, with 18 bases separating them. Germline V lookup: CDR1 SGHDT, CDR2 YYEEEE. The CDR3 spells CASSLDPQGQGKETQYF. CDR3 sequence (DNA): TGTGCCAGCAGCTTGGACCCCCAGGGGCAGGGGAAAGAGACCCAGTACTTC.

The rearrangement uses TRBV20-1 and TRBJ1-3; a weak D match, TRBD1 (5 bases). CDR3 length equals 11 residues. Germline CDR1 DFQATT, CDR2 SNEGSKA (reference sequence). V lost 6 bases, J lost 8 bases, and 11 bases lay in between. As DNA, the CDR3 is TGCAGTGCCCGTGGGGGGGACACCATATATTTT. Amino acids: CSARGGDTIYF.

The chain recombines TRBV27 with TRBJ2-7; 9 bases line up with TRBD2. The CDR3 has 16 residues. From germline, CDR1 is MNHEY and CDR2 SMNVEV (reference sequence). The V segment lost 6 bases and the J segment 2 bases; nucleotides outside the gene matches: 11. The CDR3 protein is CASRQTSGAPPYEQYF. The CDR3, as DNA: TGTGCCAGCAGGCAGACTAGCGGAGCACCCCCCTACGAGCAGTACTTC.

The V call is TRBV4-3, the J call TRBJ1-2, with D possibly matching TRBD1 (6 bases). Trimming removed 1 base from V and 4 bases from J, with 13 bases in between. CDR1 is LGHNA and CDR2 is YSLEER in the germline V gene. This CDR3 is 15 amino acids long. CDR3 sequence reads: CASSQASDRSYGYTF. The DNA for the CDR3 is TGCGCCAGCAGCCAAGCATCAGACAGGAGCTATGGCTACACCTTC.